This T cell receptor (beta chain) is drawn from a study of brain T cells in children with intractable seizures. The germline CDR1 and CDR2 sequences are SNHLY and FYNNEI. Trimming pared 10 bases from V and 5 bases from J, leaving 14 bases between. The CDR3 consists of 12 residues. The sequenced cases were selected for having the highest brain T cell transcript signatures. General study findings and limits: Pre- and post-surgery blood differed in depth, so pre-surgery absences may be undersampling. Viral specificity was inferred only from CDR3 similarity; HCMV serostatus was unknown. Top 50 brain clonotypes included both public and private clones.

Sequenced by immunoSEQ multiplex PCR; TCRdb stores in-frame clones only, minus some. In the table there are roughly 8,700 clones, 69% of which are singletons. A word on this clone: Its target is not known.

This chain joins TRBV2 and TRBJ1-1; D is unclear. The source material was resected brain tissue, sampled at surgery. This receptor was identified in a girl aged 2-10 years with tuberous sclerosis and intractable seizures. In DNA form, the CDR3 reads TGTGCCATCCCCCGGGTGGGGACTGAAGCTTTCTTT. It translates to CAIPRVGTEAFF. Full variable domain (outside the CDR3, taken from reference TRBV2 and TRBJ1-1): EPEVTQTPSHQVTQMGQEVILRCVPISNHLYFYWYRQILGQKVEFLVSFYNNEISEKSEIFDDQFSVERPDGSNFTLKIRSTKLEDSAMYFCAIPRVGTEAFFGQGTRLTVV.